This T cell receptor (beta chain) was captured by sequencing in a study of identical twins. Study observations and caveats: Rather than following the same donors, the conclusions depended on cross-sectional statistical analysis.

About this clonotype: Its cognate antigen is unknown.

Using its own MiXCR run on the 5' RACE reads, TCRdb lists one record per CDR3 protein. The sample lists 640,000 or so distinct CDR3 sequences, approximately 6% seen once, with 1.5% to 2% in the top ten. The germline V gene encodes CDR1 SGHRS and CDR2 YFSETQ. This CDR3 spans 14 amino acids. With 2 bases removed from V and 2 bases from J, the gap between germline ends came to 10 bases. Sequenced: naive T cells sorted from blood. The rearrangement joins TRBV5-1 to TRBJ2-5; D gene ambiguous. This receptor was identified in a man younger than 35 in good health. CDR3 DNA sequence: TGCGCCAGCAGCTTAACAGTACCTCAAGAGACCCAGTACTTC. It codes for CASSLTVPQETQYF.